This is a list of T cell receptor beta chains from one sample in a study of CD8+ T cells in alopecia areata. Clones were read by immunoSEQ multiplex PCR, and TCRdb kept only the in-frame ones, dropping some. This repertoire shows 200,000 to 250,000 clones, around 43% found once; its top ten account for approximately 2.4%. Sequencing used CD4+ T cells sorted from blood, obtained between weeks 36 and 40, from a patient treated with tofacitinib. All receptors derive from a human donor with alopecia areata. CDR3s include the opening cysteine and the closing phenylalanine or tryptophan.

v_gene: TRBV5-8; j_gene: TRBJ2-7; len: 14; CDR3aa: CASSLAAAAYEQYF
v_gene: TRBV19; j_gene: TRBJ2-1; len: 15; CDR3aa: CASSWSGGVNNEQFF
v_gene: TRBV7-9; j_gene: TRBJ1-5; len: 15; CDR3aa: CASIRGGAADQPQHF
v_gene: TRBV7-6; j_gene: TRBJ2-7; len: 15; CDR3aa: CASSLGRGIIYEQYF
v_gene: TRBV9; j_gene: TRBJ1-5; len: 15; CDR3aa: CASSVDAATNQPQHF
v_gene: TRBV7-2; j_gene: TRBJ2-3; len: 16; CDR3aa: CASSRGLAGPTDTQYF
v_gene: TRBV2; j_gene: TRBJ2-2; len: 12; CDR3aa: CASTLNTGELFF
v_gene: TRBV30; j_gene: TRBJ2-7; len: 12; CDR3aa: CAWSVSVSSLYF
v_gene: TRBV15; j_gene: TRBJ1-2; len: 15; CDR3aa: CATSSFRTANYGYTF
v_gene: TRBV19; j_gene: TRBJ2-3; len: 12; CDR3aa: CASSIRGNTQYF
v_gene: TRBV9; j_gene: TRBJ2-1; len: 16; CDR3aa: CASSVGAGEYGNEQFF
v_gene: TRBV14; j_gene: TRBJ2-1; len: 14; CDR3aa: CASSQDASYNEQFF
v_gene: TRBV30; j_gene: TRBJ2-3; len: 14; CDR3aa: CAWGYYRYPVTQYF
v_gene: TRBV29-1; j_gene: TRBJ2-7; len: 14; CDR3aa: CSVATGTLMNEQYF
v_gene: TRBV6-1; j_gene: TRBJ1-1; len: 11; CDR3aa: CASGRQGSAFF
v_gene: TRBV4-3; j_gene: TRBJ2-6; len: 16; CDR3aa: CASSQLKISGANVLTF
v_gene: TRBV18; j_gene: TRBJ2-3; len: 13; CDR3aa: CASSRAGSDTQYF
v_gene: TRBV4-1; j_gene: TRBJ1-4; len: 16; CDR3aa: CASSQDSGGENEKLFF
v_gene: TRBV6-5; j_gene: TRBJ1-2; len: 14; CDR3aa: CASSENPLASGYTF
v_gene: TRBV25-1; j_gene: TRBJ1-6; len: 13; CDR3aa: CASGRSYNSPLHF
v_gene: TRBV30; j_gene: TRBJ2-2; len: 18; CDR3aa: CAWNSLAGGGANTGELFF
v_gene: TRBV7-9; j_gene: TRBJ2-7; len: 18; CDR3aa: CASSLYTVMNRREYEQYF
v_gene: TRBV7-2; j_gene: TRBJ2-7; len: 14; CDR3aa: CASSFREGGGEQYF
v_gene: TRBV5-1; j_gene: TRBJ2-5; len: 15; CDR3aa: CASSLVPTMEETQYF
v_gene: TRBV15; j_gene: TRBJ2-2; len: 16; CDR3aa: CATSRPKIPNTGELFF
v_gene: TRBV4-1; j_gene: TRBJ2-5; len: 13; CDR3aa: CASSQLEKETQYF
v_gene: TRBV29-1; j_gene: TRBJ2-1; len: 10; CDR3aa: CSVNYNEQFF
v_gene: TRBV7-2; j_gene: TRBJ1-4; len: 14; CDR3aa: CASSRTGGREKLFF
v_gene: TRBV19; j_gene: TRBJ2-7; len: 13; CDR3aa: CASKWTGGYEQYF
v_gene: TRBV25-1; j_gene: TRBJ2-7; len: 16; CDR3aa: CASSPPGLAGSYEQYF
v_gene: TRBV25-1; j_gene: TRBJ2-4; len: 15; CDR3aa: CASSEKFWQTNIQYF
v_gene: TRBV6-5; j_gene: TRBJ2-7; len: 16; CDR3aa: CASSLGSGGLFGEQYF
v_gene: TRBV29-1; j_gene: TRBJ2-3; len: 11; CDR3aa: CSALGGDTQYF
v_gene: TRBV30; j_gene: TRBJ2-1; len: 13; CDR3aa: CAWSVRERHEQFF
v_gene: TRBV4-2; j_gene: TRBJ2-5; len: 13; CDR3aa: CASSSGRVGTQYF
v_gene: TRBV7-2; j_gene: TRBJ2-5; len: 14; CDR3aa: CASSLGTSAETQYF